These 25 T cell receptor beta chains were sequenced from one sample in a study of TIL therapy for anti-PD-1-resistant metastatic lung cancer. The time point: pre-treatment sample, taken before nivolumab and TIL therapy. The libraries were made with immunoSEQ v3. The repertoire was sequenced with immunoSEQ multiplex PCR; TCRdb's copy has only in-frame clones and lacks some. The sample lists tens of thousands of clones, 80% to 90% occurring once. The sample was blood, taken at baseline. The receptors were gathered from a person aged 25-85 years with non-small cell lung cancer.

The rearrangement links TRBV28 to TRBJ1-2, with D possibly TRBD1 on 5 matching bases. The CDR3 covers 12 residues. CDR1 and CDR2 from the germline V gene are MDHEN and SYDVKM. Between the trimmed V and J ends, which lost 11 bases and 5 bases, there was a span of 15 bases. DNA for the CDR3: TGTGCCGGTGGTGGGGGTGGGTATGGCTACACCTTC. Its translation: CAGGGGGYGYTF.

The chain joins TRBV11-2 to TRBJ1-3, with D hard to call. V lost 5 bases and J 0 bases, leaving 11 bases between the germline ends. CDR3 size: 15 residues. Per the germline V gene, CDR1 is SGHAT and CDR2 is FQNNGV. For the CDR3, the DNA is TGTGCCAGCAGCCGTGGACGCAGCTCTGGAAACACCATATATTTT. The encoded protein is CASSRGRSSGNTIYF.

This chain uses TRBV7-6 with TRBJ2-3; 7 bases match TRBD2. The CDR3 consists of 18 residues. After removal of 2 bases from V and 4 bases from J, the junction contained 15 bases not matched to a gene. Per germline, CDR1 SGHVS and CDR2 FNYEAQ. CDR3 sequence: CASSLLQRGSAGPDTQYF. CDR3 DNA sequence: TGTGCCAGCAGCTTACTCCAGCGGGGTTCCGCAGGCCCAGATACGCAGTATTTT.

The chain couples TRBV18 to TRBJ2-5; perhaps D is TRBD1 or TRBD2 (5 bases each). This CDR3 region has 14 residues. The V end was cut by 0 bases, the J end by 3 bases, with 8 bases between. CDR1 and CDR2 from the germline V gene are KGHSH and LQKENI. The CDR3: CASSPPMGEETQYF. For the CDR3, the DNA is TGTGCCAGCTCACCACCAATGGGGGAAGAGACCCAGTACTTC.

The rearrangement joins TRBV7-3 to TRBJ2-1; 7 bases map to TRBD2. This CDR3 is 14 amino acids long. V lost 8 bases, J lost 7 bases, and 11 bases stayed unmatched. Germline V lookup: CDR1 SGHTA, CDR2 FQGTGA. The DNA for the CDR3 is TGTGCCAGCGCATGGGGCGGGAGAGGAAATGAGCAGTTCTTC. This codes for CASAWGGRGNEQFF.

The V and J genes are TRBV28 and TRBJ1-2; 7 positions agree with TRBD1. Looked up from germline, CDR1 is MDHEN and CDR2 is SYDVKM. The CDR3 covers 12 residues. After removal of 6 bases from V and 14 bases from J, the junction contained 12 bases not matched to a gene. The CDR3 DNA reads as TGTGCCAGCAGCTCGGGGACAGCTCCCGGGACCTTC. It translates to CASSSGTAPGTF.

V is TRBV18 and J is TRBJ2-5; D may be TRBD2 (6 bases). Germline V gene sequence: CDR1 KGHSH, CDR2 LQKENI. Trimming took 5 bases from V and 5 from J, leaving 12 bases between them. There are 13 residues in the CDR3. The CDR3 bases are TGTGCCAGCTCAACCTCGGAGGGGGAGACCCAGTACTTC. Its translation: CASSTSEGETQYF. The whole variable domain, filled in from reference TRBV18 and TRBJ2-5, reads NAGVMQNPRHLVRRRGQEARLRCSPMKGHSHVYWYRQLPEEGLKFMVYLQKENIIDESGMPKERFSAEFPKEGPSILRIQQVVRGDSAAYFCASSTSEGETQYFGPGTRLLVL.

The chain links TRBV5-1 to TRBJ2-6; no firm D call. Trimming took 0 bases from V and 4 from J, leaving 8 bases between them. The CDR3 runs to 15 residues. Germline loops: CDR1 SGHRS, CDR2 YFSETQ. CDR3 sequence: CASSLGSTGANVLTF. The CDR3, as DNA: TGCGCCAGCAGCTTGGGATCCACCGGGGCCAACGTCCTGACTTTC.

The V and J genes are TRBV5-6 and TRBJ2-5; 10 nucleotides line up with TRBD2. This CDR3 comprises 18 residues. Trimming cost V 2 bases and J 2 bases; bases outside gene matches: 12. The germline gives CDR1 SGHDT, CDR2 YYEEEE. The CDR3 sequence: CASSFWLAGARWQETQYF. Written as DNA, the CDR3 is TGTGCCAGCAGCTTCTGGCTAGCGGGGGCCCGTTGGCAAGAGACCCAGTACTTC.

J is TRBJ2-5 and V is TRBV28; D may be TRBD2 (5 bases). The CDR3 covers 14 residues. Germline CDR1 and CDR2: MDHEN and SYDVKM. V was shortened by 3 bases and J by 4 bases, with 12 bases between the two germline ends. CDR3 loop: CASSFLGGRETQYF. In DNA, the CDR3 is TGTGCCAGCAGTTTTCTCGGAGGTCGAGAGACCCAGTACTTC.

The genes are TRBV30 and TRBJ1-6, with D uncertain. The CDR3 contains 13 residues. Germline CDR1 is GTSNPN and CDR2 is SVGIG (reference sequence). The V end lost 2 bases, the J end lost 9 bases, and 11 bases lay between the germline ends. This CDR3 is CAWSKGVGSPLHF. The CDR3 nucleotides are TGTGCCTGGAGTAAGGGTGTTGGTTCACCCCTCCACTTT.

This chain connects TRBV2 to TRBJ2-7; 9 positions match TRBD1. The CDR3 has 14 amino acids. Germline CDR1 reads SNHLY; CDR2 reads FYNNEI. Trimming took 2 bases from V and 3 from J; bases not matched to a gene: 2. CDR3 residues: CASSEQGQGYEQYF. CDR3 coding DNA: TGTGCCAGCAGTGAACAGGGACAGGGCTACGAGCAGTACTTC.

The V gene is TRBV7-2, the J gene TRBJ2-5; 7 positions match TRBD2. The CDR3 totals 14 residues. Germline V gene data show CDR1 as SGHTA and CDR2 as FQGNSA. Trimming removed 4 bases from V and 1 base from J; junction bases left unmatched: 3. In DNA, the CDR3 is TGTGCCAGCAGCTGGTCGGGGGGCCAAGAGACCCAGTACTTC. Its protein is CASSWSGGQETQYF.

The chain recombines TRBV11-2 with TRBJ2-3; D is ambiguous. The germline gives CDR1 SGHAT, CDR2 FQNNGV. Between the trimmed V and J ends, which lost 0 bases and 7 bases, there was a span of 2 bases. The CDR3 has 11 amino acids. CDR3 sequence reads: CASSLDYTQYF. In DNA form, the CDR3 reads TGTGCCAGCAGCTTAGATTATACGCAGTATTTT.

V is TRBV6-1 and J is TRBJ2-2; weak D call: TRBD1 (5 bases). The CDR3 loop spans 14 amino acids. Deletions cut 1 base from V and 6 bases from J, with 9 bases between. CDR1 and CDR2 (germline): MNHNS, SASEGT. As DNA, the CDR3 is TGTGCCAGCAGTGAAGGGGCCAGGGCCGGGGAGCTGTTTTTT. This codes for CASSEGARAGELFF.

The J gene is TRBJ2-1, the V gene TRBV9; 10 bases agree with TRBD2. CDR3 size: 18 residues. Trimming cost V 2 bases and J 3 bases; bases outside gene matches: 11. The germline CDR1 and CDR2 sequences are SGDLS and YYNGEE. DNA of the CDR3: TGTGCCAGCAGCGTCTCGGGTCTCACTAGCGGGGACTACAATGAGCAGTTCTTC. Translated: CASSVSGLTSGDYNEQFF.

V gene TRBV6-4 combines with J gene TRBJ2-1, with 10 bases matching TRBD1. The CDR3 runs 15 residues. Germline CDR1 and CDR2: MRHNA and SNTAGT. V lost 3 bases, J lost 7 bases, and 6 bases stayed unmatched. The CDR3 protein is CASSEGEGQGNEQFF. The CDR3 nucleotides are TGTGCCAGCAGTGAGGGTGAGGGACAGGGGAATGAGCAGTTCTTC.

The chain joins TRBV28 to TRBJ2-1; D is perhaps TRBD2 (5 bases). V was trimmed by 6 bases and J by 3 bases, leaving 18 bases between them. Germline V lookup: CDR1 MDHEN, CDR2 SYDVKM. The CDR3 has 16 residues. This CDR3 is CASSPVRGTLYNEQFF. CDR3 coding DNA: TGTGCCAGCAGCCCTGTTCGGGGAACCCTCTACAATGAGCAGTTCTTC. Full variable domain (rest looked up from reference TRBV28 and TRBJ2-1): DVKVTQSSRYLVKRTGEKVFLECVQDMDHENMFWYRQDPGLGLRLIYFSYDVKMKEKGDIPEGYSVSREKKERFSLILESASTNQTSMYLCASSPVRGTLYNEQFFGPGTRLTVL.

This clone was found a few times. The chain is built from TRBV28 and TRBJ2-5; the D is unclear. CDR1 is MDHEN, CDR2 SYDVKM, per germline. The CDR3 spans 14 residues. With 1 base removed from V and 4 bases from J, the gap between germline ends came to 10 bases. The DNA for the CDR3 is TGTGCCAGCAGTTTATCGTCCAGGCCAGAGACCCAGTACTTC. This gives the protein CASSLSSRPETQYF.

The chain links TRBV13 to TRBJ2-7, with 11 bases matching TRBD2. In germline, CDR1 is PRHDT, CDR2 FYEKMQ (reference sequence). V trimming: 5 bases; J trimming: 7 bases; junction bases outside the gene matches: 7. The CDR3 loop spans 14 amino acids. The CDR3 sequence: CASSPLAGGEEQYF. In DNA, the CDR3 is TGTGCCAGCAGCCCTCTAGCGGGAGGAGAAGAGCAGTACTTC. Using reference TRBV13 and TRBJ2-7 for the parts outside the CDR3, the full variable domain is AAGVIQSPRHLIKEKRETATLKCYPIPRHDTVYWYQQGPGQDPQFLISFYEKMQSDKGSIPDRFSAQQFSDYHSELNMSSLELGDSALYFCASSPLAGGEEQYFGPGTRLTVT.

The rearrangement links TRBV15 to TRBJ2-1; 9 nucleotides line up with TRBD2. The CDR3 consists of 18 residues. Germline values: CDR1 LNHNV, CDR2 YYDKDF (reference sequence). V gave up 0 bases and J gave up 5 bases; unmatched junction bases: 11. Here the CDR3 DNA reads TGTGCCACCAGCAGAGATCTGGCGGGGGGGCGTCGGGACAATGAGCAGTTCTTC. Protein product: CATSRDLAGGRRDNEQFF.

The J gene is TRBJ2-2, the V gene TRBV29-1, with 7 positions matching TRBD2. The ends lost 3 bases at V and 4 bases at J; junction bases unmatched: 5. This CDR3 region has 14 residues. Germline-derived CDR1 and CDR2 are SQVTM and ANQGSEA. CDR3 nucleotide sequence: TGCAGCGTTGACGGGGGGATGGGCACCGGGGAGCTGTTTTTT. Translated, it gives CSVDGGMGTGELFF.

The chain combines TRBV30 with TRBJ1-1; the match to TRBD1 covers 7 bases. CDR1 GTSNPN and CDR2 SVGIG come from the germline V gene (reference sequence). This CDR3 has 13 residues. The V gene end was trimmed by 0 bases and the J gene end by 5 bases; junction bases not matched to a gene: 3. CDR3 loop: CAWSVAGGTEAFF. The CDR3 DNA follows: TGTGCCTGGAGTGTGGCAGGGGGGACTGAAGCTTTCTTT.

This chain links TRBV24-1 with TRBJ1-2; 10 bases line up with TRBD1. The CDR3 is 18 amino acids. With 2 bases clipped from V and 3 bases from J, the junction kept 11 bases outside the gene matches. Germline-derived CDR1 and CDR2 are KGHDR and SFDVKD. CDR3 DNA: TGTGCCACCAGTGATTCTCGACAGGGGGCGCGTATGGACTATGGCTACACCTTC. Protein: CATSDSRQGARMDYGYTF.

Written as DNA, the CDR3 is TGTGCCAGCAGCCGACGTGGCCCAGGGACCCAGTACTTC. Translating it yields CASSRRGPGTQYF. V usage is TRBV6-2 or TRBV6-3 and J usage is TRBJ2-5, with unresolved D. The CDR3 totals 13 residues. The V gene lost 6 bases and the J gene lost 7 bases, with 15 bases spanning the gap. Looked up from germline, CDR1 is MNHEY and CDR2 is SVGEGT.